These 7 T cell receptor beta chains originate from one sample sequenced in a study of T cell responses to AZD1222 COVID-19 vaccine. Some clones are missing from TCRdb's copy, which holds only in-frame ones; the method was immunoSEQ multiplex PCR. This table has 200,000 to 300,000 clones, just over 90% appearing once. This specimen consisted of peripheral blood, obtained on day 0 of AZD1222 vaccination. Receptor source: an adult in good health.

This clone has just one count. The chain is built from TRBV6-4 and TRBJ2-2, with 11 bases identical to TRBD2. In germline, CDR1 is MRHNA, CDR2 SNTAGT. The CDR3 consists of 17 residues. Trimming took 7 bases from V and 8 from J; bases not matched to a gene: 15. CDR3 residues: CASTRGGSGGAAGELFF. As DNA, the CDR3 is TGTGCCAGCACCCGCGGGGGTAGCGGGGGGGCAGCTGGGGAGCTGTTTTTT.

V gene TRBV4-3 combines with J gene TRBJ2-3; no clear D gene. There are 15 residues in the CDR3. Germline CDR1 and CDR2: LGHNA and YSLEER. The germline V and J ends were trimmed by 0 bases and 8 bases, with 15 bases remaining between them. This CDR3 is CASSQDQWVDITQYF. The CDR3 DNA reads TGCGCCAGCAGCCAAGACCAGTGGGTTGACATTACGCAGTATTTT.

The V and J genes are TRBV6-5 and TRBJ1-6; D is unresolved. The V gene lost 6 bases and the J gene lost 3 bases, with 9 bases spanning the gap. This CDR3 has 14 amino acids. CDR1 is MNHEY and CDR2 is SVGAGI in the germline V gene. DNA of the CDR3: TGTGCCAGCAGGGTTTCTAACTATAATTCACCCCTCCACTTT. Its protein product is CASRVSNYNSPLHF.

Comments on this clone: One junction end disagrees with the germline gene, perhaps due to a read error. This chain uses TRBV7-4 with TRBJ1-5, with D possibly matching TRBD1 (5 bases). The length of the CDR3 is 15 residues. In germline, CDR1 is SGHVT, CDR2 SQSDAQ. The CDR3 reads CASTLRSKRGQPQHF. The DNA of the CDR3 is TGTGCCAGCACCTTAAGGTCCAAAAGGGGTCAGCCCCAGCATTTT.

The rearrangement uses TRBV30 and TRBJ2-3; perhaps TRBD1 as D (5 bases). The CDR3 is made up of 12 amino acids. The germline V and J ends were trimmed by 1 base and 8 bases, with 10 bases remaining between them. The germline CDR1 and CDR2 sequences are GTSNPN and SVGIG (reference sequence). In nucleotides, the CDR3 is TGTGCCTGGAGTGAAAGTAGGGGTACGCAGTATTTT. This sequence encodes CAWSESRGTQYF. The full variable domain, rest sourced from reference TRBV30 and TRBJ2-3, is SQTIHQWPATLVQPVGSPLSLECTVEGTSNPNLYWYRQAAGRGLQLLFYSVGIGQISSEVPQNLSASRPQDRQFILSSKKLLLSDSGFYLCAWSESRGTQYFGPGTRLTVL.

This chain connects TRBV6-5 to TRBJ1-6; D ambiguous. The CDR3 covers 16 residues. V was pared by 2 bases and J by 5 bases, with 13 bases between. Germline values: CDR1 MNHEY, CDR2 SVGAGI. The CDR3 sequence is CASSYGSVIDNSPLHF. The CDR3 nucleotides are TGTGCCAGCAGTTACGGCAGCGTAATCGATAATTCACCCCTCCACTTT.

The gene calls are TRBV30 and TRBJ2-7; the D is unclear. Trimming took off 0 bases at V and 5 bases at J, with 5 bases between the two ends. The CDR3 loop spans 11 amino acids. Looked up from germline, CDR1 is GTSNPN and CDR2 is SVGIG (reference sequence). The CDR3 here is CAWSVANEQYF. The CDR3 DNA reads TGTGCCTGGAGTGTAGCCAACGAGCAGTACTTC.